These 7 T cell receptor beta chains share one sample of origin, sequenced in a study of cytomegalovirus exposure and HLA in healthy donors. Only in-frame clones appear in the TCRdb table, and some are missing; sequencing was by immunoSEQ multiplex PCR. The data contain under 200,000 clones, roughly 91% of them singletons. Sequencing was done on a sample of PBMCs. All receptors come from a man younger than 30 in good health and CMV-seropositive.

V and J are TRBV7-9 and TRBJ1-3; 11 bases fit TRBD1. CDR3 length: 17 residues. The germline gives CDR1 SEHNR, CDR2 FQNEAQ (reference sequence). The trim removed 1 base at V and 2 bases at J, leaving 4 bases unmatched. In DNA form, the CDR3 reads TGTGCCAGCAGCTTAGGTCCGGGACAGGGGGCTGGAAACACCATATATTTT. It specifies CASSLGPGQGAGNTIYF.

The V call is TRBV6-5, the J call TRBJ1-5; unclear D gene. V lost 2 bases and J lost 4, with 6 bases in between. The germline V gene has CDR1 MNHEY and CDR2 SVGAGI. There are 13 residues in the CDR3. The CDR3 region is CASSYDGNQPQHF. Here the CDR3 DNA reads TGTGCCAGCAGTTACGACGGGAATCAGCCCCAGCATTTT.

V gene TRBV5-6 combines with J gene TRBJ2-1, with a possible D match to TRBD2 (5 bases). Germline-derived CDR1 and CDR2 are SGHDT and YYEEEE. The CDR3 loop spans 15 amino acids. V was shortened by 0 bases and J by 3 bases, with 10 bases between the two germline ends. The DNA of the CDR3 is TGTGCCAGCAGCTTGGATGGAGGACTCTACAATGAGCAGTTCTTC. Its translation is CASSLDGGLYNEQFF.

The gene calls are TRBV7-9 and TRBJ1-2; D is perhaps TRBD1 (6 bases). From germline, CDR1 is SEHNR and CDR2 FQNEAQ (reference sequence). Trimming removed 1 base at V and 4 bases at J, with 13 bases between. The CDR3 contains 15 residues. The CDR3 nucleotides read TGTGCCAGCAGCTTAGGGTCAGGGGAGTCCTATGGCTACACCTTC. Residues: CASSLGSGESYGYTF.

V usage is TRBV7-9 and J usage is TRBJ1-2; TRBD1 aligns across 7 bases. Germline V gene lookup returns CDR1 SEHNR and CDR2 FQNEAQ (reference sequence). The V segment lost 4 bases and the J segment 8 bases; nucleotides outside the gene matches: 4. This CDR3 has 12 residues. DNA of the CDR3: TGTGCCAGCAGCTCTGAACAGGGGGGCTACACCTTC. The encoded protein is CASSSEQGGYTF. The full variable domain, with the rest looked up from reference TRBV7-9 and TRBJ1-2, is DTGVSQNPRHKITKRGQNVTFRCDPISEHNRLYWYRQTLGQGPEFLTYFQNEAQLEKSRLLSDRFSAERPKGSFSTLEIQRTEQGDSAMYLCASSSEQGGYTFGSGTRLTVV.

A few counts support this clone. This chain uses TRBV11-3 with TRBJ2-7; TRBD1 matches 8 bases. The germline gives CDR1 SGHNT, CDR2 YENEEA. The CDR3 is 13 residues long. The V and J ends lost 4 bases and 5 bases, in that order; junction bases with no gene match: 4. The CDR3 DNA follows: TGTGCCAGCAGCTCAGGGGGCGCCGACGAGCAGTACTTC. Encoded protein: CASSSGGADEQYF.

Notes on this clone: The junction does not match germline at one end; this may be a read error. This chain connects TRBV7-7 to TRBJ2-6, with TRBD1 matching over 11 bases. Germline V gives CDR1 SSHAT, CDR2 FNYEAQ (reference sequence). This CDR3 contains 18 residues. CDR3 in DNA: TGTGCTAGCAGCTCCGGACAGGGGGCGCGTTCTGGGGCCAACGTCCTGACTTTC. This translates into CASSSGQGARSGANVLTF.